The clone carrying this TCR beta chain occurred a few times. Its antigen is as yet unknown. This sample stems from a study of T-cell memory formation after mild COVID-19. One entry per CDR3 protein results from TCRdb running MiXCR on the 5' RACE reads. The table records some 190,000 distinct CDR3 sequences, roughly 17% of them present only once. J gave up 0 bases and V 2 bases, and 5 bases lay outside the gene matches. CDR1 and CDR2 (germline): KGHDR, SFDVKD. The CDR3 is 17 residues long. Study-wide results and limits: Prior to infection, memory already included some responding clones, suggesting cross-reactive memory joined. The authors did not confirm SARS-CoV-2 specificity of second-wave clones peaking day 37.

The J gene is TRBJ2-2, the V gene TRBV24-1, with 7 bases identical to TRBD1. The sample consisted of PBMCs or a T cell subset sorted from them (not recorded which). The clonotype originates from an adult woman who had mild COVID-19 (a few samples of this study predate the infection). Cell type and time point are not known. CDR3 sequence (DNA): TGTGCCACCAGTGATTCGAGACAGGGATCGAACACCGGGGAGCTGTTTTTT. Protein product: CATSDSRQGSNTGELFF.